Shown below are 26 T cell receptor beta chains from a single sample sequenced in a study of CD8 T cells in Susac syndrome. The RNA input was roughly 0.45 to 1 ug, and it was reverse transcribed with random hexamers. TCRdb independently ran MiXCR on the immunoSEQ multiplex PCR reads; one entry per CDR3 protein. Among roughly 76,000 distinct CDR3 sequences listed, approximately 93% were seen once. The sequenced material came from CD8+ T cells from PBMCs. The receptors shown here come from a human donor with Susac syndrome.

The CDR3 sequence: CASSPRVVRDRVLYTEAFF. CDR3 DNA sequence: TGCGCCAGCAGCCCCCGAGTTGTACGGGACAGGGTTCTGTACACTGAAGCTTTCTTT. V gene TRBV4-1 combines with J gene TRBJ1-1; 9 bases agree with TRBD1. The CDR3 runs 19 residues. Germline lookup yields CDR1 MGHRA and CDR2 YSYEKL. Trimming removed 4 bases from V and 3 bases from J; junction bases left unmatched: 18.

The V and J genes are TRBV3-1 and TRBJ2-7; possibly TRBD1 or TRBD2 for D (5 bases each). The CDR3 contains 17 residues. V was clipped by 0 bases and J by 2 bases, with 17 bases between them. Germline lookup yields CDR1 LGHDT and CDR2 YNNKEL (reference sequence). The CDR3 is CASSQDRGANGAYEQYF. The CDR3 DNA reads as TGTGCCAGCAGCCAAGATCGAGGGGCGAACGGAGCCTACGAGCAGTACTTC.

This clonotype came up once. The chain is built from TRBV7-9 and TRBJ2-1, with TRBD2 matching 9 bases. Unmatched junction bases numbered 7, after V lost 1 base and J lost 9 bases. The CDR3 runs to 15 residues. CDR1 and CDR2 from the germline V gene are SEHNR and FQNEAQ (reference sequence). Written as DNA, the CDR3 is TGTGCCAGCAGCTTAGAAGCGGGGGGCCACAGTGAGCAGTTCTTC. Amino acids: CASSLEAGGHSEQFF.

This clonotype was seen a single time. The gene calls are TRBV11-2 and TRBJ2-3; no reliable D call. Per germline, CDR1 SGHAT and CDR2 FQNNGV. Trimming stripped 3 bases from V and 2 bases from J, with 9 bases between. This CDR3 spans 14 amino acids. The CDR3: CASSFYSNTDTQYF. As DNA, the CDR3 is TGTGCCAGCAGCTTTTACTCGAACACAGATACGCAGTATTTT.

This chain connects TRBV30 to TRBJ2-6, with D possibly being TRBD2 (7 bases). In germline, CDR1 is GTSNPN, CDR2 SVGIG (reference sequence). The CDR3 consists of 17 residues. Trimming removed 7 bases at V and 0 bases at J, with 19 bases between. CDR3 nucleotides: TGTGCCTCAAGGGGGGGACGGTTAAACTCTGGGGCCAACGTCCTGACTTTC. Translating it yields CASRGGRLNSGANVLTF.

The rearrangement links TRBV27 to TRBJ2-7; unclear D gene. The germline gives CDR1 MNHEY, CDR2 SMNVEV (reference sequence). V was cut by 3 bases and J by 7 bases, with 13 bases left in between. This CDR3 region has 13 residues. CDR3 sequence reads: CASSFARNREQYF. The CDR3 nucleotides read TGTGCCAGCAGTTTTGCCAGGAATCGTGAGCAGTACTTC.

This rearrangement joins TRBV7-2 to TRBJ2-3; 12 bases are shared with TRBD2. The germline gives CDR1 SGHTA, CDR2 FQGNSA. Losses at the gene ends were 4 bases for V and 6 bases for J; bases not matched to a gene: 2. This CDR3 region has 14 residues. DNA for the CDR3: TGTGCCAGCAGCTCTCTAGCGGGGGGGGATACGCAGTATTTT. Protein sequence: CASSSLAGGDTQYF.

This chain uses TRBV5-6 with TRBJ2-5; 8 positions match TRBD1. The CDR3 runs 15 residues. Germline-derived CDR1 and CDR2 are SGHDT and YYEEEE. With V trimmed by 0 bases and J by 0 bases, 1 base remained unmatched. In DNA form, the CDR3 reads TGTGCCAGCAGCTTGGACAGGGGGTACCAAGAGACCCAGTACTTC. As protein: CASSLDRGYQETQYF.

The chain links TRBV12-3 or TRBV12-4 to TRBJ2-6, with a weak D call TRBD1 (6 bases). This CDR3 has 15 residues. V dropped 5 bases and J dropped 4 bases, with 12 bases sitting between them. In DNA form, the CDR3 reads TGTGCCAGCAGTCCACAGGGACGCGGGGCCAACGTCCTGACTTTC. This codes for CASSPQGRGANVLTF.

This clonotype has only one observation. J is TRBJ1-3 and V is TRBV18; TRBD1 matches 7 bases. The CDR3 sequence is 16 residues long. Germline V gene data show CDR1 as KGHSH and CDR2 as LQKENI. Trimming cost V 4 bases and J 0 bases; bases outside gene matches: 6. CDR3: CASSLRTGTSGNTIYF. CDR3 DNA sequence: TGTGCCAGCTCACTTCGGACAGGAACCTCTGGAAACACCATATATTTT.

The rearrangement uses TRBV2 and TRBJ1-1, with no clear D. Trimming removed 1 base from V and 2 bases from J, with 8 bases in between. The CDR3 has 14 amino acids. CDR1 and CDR2 (germline): SNHLY, FYNNEI. CDR3 residues: CASSEGTVNTEAFF. The CDR3 DNA reads as TGTGCCAGCAGTGAAGGTACAGTTAACACTGAAGCTTTCTTT.

This clonotype has just one count. The V and J genes are TRBV6-5 and TRBJ1-6; D is unresolved. The CDR3 extends over 12 amino acids. V lost 4 bases and J lost 10, with 8 bases in between. Germline CDR1 is MNHEY and CDR2 is SVGAGI. In DNA form, the CDR3 reads TGTGCCAGCAGTTTAGGAGGGTCACCCCTCCACTTT. This encodes CASSLGGSPLHF.

The chain uses TRBV9 and TRBJ2-5; D gene ambiguous. Between the trimmed V and J ends, which lost 4 bases and 7 bases, there was a span of 17 bases. This CDR3 is built from 14 residues. Looked up from germline, CDR1 is SGDLS and CDR2 is YYNGEE. The CDR3 DNA follows: TGTGCCAGCAGCAGAGATGACTTGGAAGGGACCCAGTACTTC. The encoded protein is CASSRDDLEGTQYF.

The V and J genes are TRBV2 and TRBJ1-2, with unresolved D. Trimming took 3 bases from V and 6 from J, leaving 23 bases between them. This CDR3 region has 17 residues. In germline, CDR1 is SNHLY, CDR2 FYNNEI. CDR3 sequence (DNA): TGTGCCAGCAGTGATGGGCCAGAACTGCAAGCCGGCGATGGCTACACCTTC. This sequence encodes CASSDGPELQAGDGYTF. The variable domain in full, completed from reference TRBV2 and TRBJ1-2, reads EPEVTQTPSHQVTQMGQEVILRCVPISNHLYFYWYRQILGQKVEFLVSFYNNEISEKSEIFDDQFSVERPDGSNFTLKIRSTKLEDSAMYFCASSDGPELQAGDGYTFGSGTRLTVV.

J is TRBJ1-1 and V is TRBV6-2 or TRBV6-3; D is ambiguous. From germline, CDR1 is MNHEY and CDR2 SVGEGT. V gave up 6 bases and J gave up 5 bases, with 19 bases separating them. This CDR3 comprises 15 residues. This CDR3 reads CASSTYGVTGTEAFF. DNA for the CDR3: TGTGCCAGCAGCACCTACGGGGTAACGGGGACTGAAGCTTTCTTT.

The V call is TRBV30, the J call TRBJ1-1; D not resolved. V lost 3 bases and J 0 bases, leaving 5 bases between the germline ends. CDR3 length: 12 residues. Per the germline V gene, CDR1 is GTSNPN and CDR2 is SVGIG (reference sequence). CDR3 in amino acids: CAWSPLNTEAFF. The CDR3 bases are TGTGCCTGGAGCCCCTTGAACACTGAAGCTTTCTTT.

The chain joins TRBV30 to TRBJ2-7, with D maybe TRBD2 (6 bases). Germline V CDR1 and CDR2: GTSNPN, SVGIG (reference sequence). The CDR3 has 12 residues. Trimming left V 3 bases short and J 2 bases short, with 8 bases between. The CDR3 coding sequence is TGTGCCTGGAGGGCGGGGACCTACGAGCAGTACTTC. Amino acid sequence: CAWRAGTYEQYF. Complete variable domain (other parts from reference TRBV30 and TRBJ2-7): SQTIHQWPATLVQPVGSPLSLECTVEGTSNPNLYWYRQAAGRGLQLLFYSVGIGQISSEVPQNLSASRPQDRQFILSSKKLLLSDSGFYLCAWRAGTYEQYFGPGTRLTVT.

CDR3 sequence reads: CASSPWREQYF. The CDR3 coding sequence is TGTGCCAGCAGCCCTTGGAGGGAGCAGTACTTC. The chain carries TRBV5-5 and TRBJ2-7; perhaps TRBD2 as D (5 bases). The germline V gene encodes CDR1 SGHKS and CDR2 YYEKEE (reference sequence). This CDR3 has 11 amino acids. V lost 4 bases, J lost 7 bases, and 9 bases lay in between. The variable domain in full, completed from reference TRBV5-5 and TRBJ2-7, reads DAGVTQSPTHLIKTRGQQVTLRCSPISGHKSVSWYQQVLGQGPQFIFQYYEKEERGRGNFPDRFSARQFPNYSSELNVNALLLGDSALYLCASSPWREQYFGPGTRLTVT.

This sequence joins TRBV4-1 and TRBJ2-3, with 8 bases fitting TRBD1. V was clipped by 3 bases and J by 3 bases; unmatched bases: 11. The CDR3 length is 17 residues. The germline V gene encodes CDR1 MGHRA and CDR2 YSYEKL. The CDR3: CASSQRPDRGRTDTQYF. The CDR3 nucleotides are TGCGCCAGCAGCCAGCGGCCCGACAGGGGACGAACAGATACGCAGTATTTT.

The chain couples TRBV9 to TRBJ1-2, with TRBD1 matching over 9 bases. There are 15 residues in the CDR3. CDR1 is SGDLS and CDR2 is YYNGEE in the germline V gene. V was pared by 3 bases and J by 5 bases, with 8 bases of the junction left unmatched. CDR3 nucleotides: TGTGCCAGCAGCGCTTCCGGGACAGGGCGTTATGGCTACACCTTC. It yields the protein CASSASGTGRYGYTF. Filled out from reference TRBV9 and TRBJ1-2, the complete variable domain reads DSGVTQTPKHLITATGQRVTLRCSPRSGDLSVYWYQQSLDQGLQFLIQYYNGEERAKGNILERFSAQQFPDLHSELNLSSLELGDSALYFCASSASGTGRYGYTFGSGTRLTVV.

The rearrangement links TRBV28 to TRBJ2-2, with 9 bases lining up with TRBD2. CDR3 length: 16 amino acids. Trimming cost V 5 bases and J 3 bases; bases outside gene matches: 7. Germline CDR1 and CDR2: MDHEN and SYDVKM. DNA for the CDR3: TGTGCCAGCAGTCCGCGGGGGGGGGTCGACACCGGGGAGCTGTTTTTT. Amino acids: CASSPRGGVDTGELFF.

The V call is TRBV20-1, the J call TRBJ1-3; D possibly corresponds to TRBD1 (6 bases). Germline loops: CDR1 DFQATT, CDR2 SNEGSKA (reference sequence). Trimming shortened V by 0 bases and J by 1 base, and 13 bases separated the two germline ends. The CDR3 length is 16 residues. The CDR3 DNA reads TGCAGTGCTAGAGATGGGGGGCCGAAGTCTGGAAACACCATATATTTT. Translated, it gives CSARDGGPKSGNTIYF.

The V and J genes are TRBV28 and TRBJ2-1, with D possibly being TRBD2 (6 bases). Germline loops: CDR1 MDHEN, CDR2 SYDVKM. V dropped 3 bases and J dropped 0 bases, with 9 bases sitting between them. CDR3 length equals 15 residues. CDR3 in amino acids: CASSLEGSSYNEQFF. DNA of the CDR3: TGTGCCAGCAGTTTGGAGGGCAGCTCCTACAATGAGCAGTTCTTC.

This clonotype came up once. The genes are TRBV4-1 and TRBJ2-2; TRBD2 matches 7 bases. V shed 1 base and J 6 bases; nucleotides not matched to a gene: 11. This CDR3 has 17 amino acids. Germline V gene sequence: CDR1 MGHRA, CDR2 YSYEKL. The CDR3 spells CASSQGRLSGTPGELFF. The CDR3 DNA is TGCGCCAGCAGCCAAGGCAGACTAAGCGGGACCCCCGGGGAGCTGTTTTTT.

The V and J genes are TRBV6-5 and TRBJ2-5; D is unclear. This CDR3 has 17 amino acids. V was shortened by 0 bases and J by 1 base, with 15 bases between the two germline ends. Looked up from germline, CDR1 is MNHEY and CDR2 is SVGAGI. CDR3 sequence reads: CASSYSGLLNRQETQYF. CDR3 in DNA: TGTGCCAGCAGTTACTCGGGCCTTCTTAACCGCCAAGAGACCCAGTACTTC.

The chain is built from TRBV30 and TRBJ1-4; D not resolved. The CDR3 totals 16 residues. V lost 8 bases and J lost 0, with 19 bases in between. Germline CDR1 reads GTSNPN; CDR2 reads SVGIG (reference sequence). This CDR3 reads CAGDKRSSSTNEKLFF. The DNA of the CDR3 is TGTGCCGGAGATAAGAGAAGCAGTTCAACTAATGAAAAACTGTTTTTT.